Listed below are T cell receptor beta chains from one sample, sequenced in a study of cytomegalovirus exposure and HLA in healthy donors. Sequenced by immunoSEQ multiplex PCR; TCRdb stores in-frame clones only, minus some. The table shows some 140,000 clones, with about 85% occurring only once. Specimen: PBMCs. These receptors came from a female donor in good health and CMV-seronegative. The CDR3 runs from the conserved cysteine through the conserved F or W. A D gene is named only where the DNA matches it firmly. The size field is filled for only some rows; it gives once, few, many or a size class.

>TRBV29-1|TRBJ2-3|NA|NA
CSVEDQGSDTQYF
TGCAGCGTTGAAGATCAGGGTTCGGATACGCAGTATTTT
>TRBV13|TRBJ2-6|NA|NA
CASSFYTGANVLTF
TGTGCCAGCAGCTTTTATACTGGGGCCAACGTCCTGACTTTC
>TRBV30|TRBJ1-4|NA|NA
CACQQGTNEKLFF
TGTGCCTGCCAACAGGGCACTAATGAAAAACTGTTTTTT
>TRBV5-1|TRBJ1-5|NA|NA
CASSRDGLGNQPQHF
TGCGCCAGCAGCCGAGACGGGTTGGGCAATCAGCCCCAGCATTTT
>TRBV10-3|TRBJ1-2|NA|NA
CAISESGTPNYGYTF
TGTGCCATCAGTGAGTCCGGGACACCAAACTATGGCTACACCTTC
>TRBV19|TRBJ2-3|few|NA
CASSFGREDTQYF
TGTGCCAGTAGTTTCGGACGGGAAGATACGCAGTATTTT
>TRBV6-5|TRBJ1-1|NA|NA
CASQRGGTEAFF
TGTGCCAGCCAACGCGGCGGGACTGAAGCTTTCTTT
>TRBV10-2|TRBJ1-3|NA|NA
CASTRGASGNTIYF
TGCGCCAGCACCCGTGGGGCCTCTGGAAACACCATATATTTT
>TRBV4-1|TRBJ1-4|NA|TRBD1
CASSQAGGGEKLFF
TGCGCCAGCAGCCAGGCAGGGGGCGGTGAAAAACTGTTTTTT
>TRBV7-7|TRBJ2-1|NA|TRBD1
CASSRDRDNEQFF
TGTGCTAGCAGCCGGGACAGAGACAATGAGCAGTTCTTC
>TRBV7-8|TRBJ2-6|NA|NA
CASSARGLASGANVLTF
TGTGCCAGCAGCGCAAGGGGCCTGGCCTCTGGGGCCAACGTCCTGACTTTC
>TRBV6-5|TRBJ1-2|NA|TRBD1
CASGPGQFYGYTF
TGTGCCAGCGGACCGGGACAGTTCTATGGCTACACCTTC
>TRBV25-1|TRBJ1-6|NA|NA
CASSEYGVRNSPLHF
TGTGCCAGCAGTGAATACGGGGTTAGGAATTCACCCCTCCACTTT
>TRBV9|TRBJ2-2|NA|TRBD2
CASSVVLAGDTGELFF
TGTGCCAGCAGCGTAGTACTAGCGGGAGACACCGGGGAGCTGTTTTTT
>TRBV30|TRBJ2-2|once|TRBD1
CAADRGLGAGELFF
TGTGCCGCGGACAGGGGGCTGGGAGCCGGGGAGCTGTTTTTT
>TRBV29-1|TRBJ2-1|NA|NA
CSAPFYNEQFF
TGCAGCGCCCCTTTTTACAATGAGCAGTTCTTC
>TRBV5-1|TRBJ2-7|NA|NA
CASSGFSGYHEQYF
TGCGCCAGCAGCGGCTTTTCGGGGTATCACGAGCAGTACTTC
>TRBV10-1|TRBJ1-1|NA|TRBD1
CASMGQMNTEAFF
TGCGCCAGTATGGGACAGATGAACACTGAAGCTTTCTTT
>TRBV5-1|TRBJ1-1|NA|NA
CASSLRAGDTEAFF
TGCGCCAGCAGCTTGCGTGCGGGGGACACTGAAGCTTTCTTT
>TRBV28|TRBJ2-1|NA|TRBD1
CASRERTGMTYNEQFF
TGTGCCAGCAGGGAGCGGACAGGGATGACCTACAATGAGCAGTTCTTC
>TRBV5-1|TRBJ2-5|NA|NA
CASTNREPKETQYF
TGCGCCAGCACAAACAGGGAACCTAAAGAGACCCAGTACTTC
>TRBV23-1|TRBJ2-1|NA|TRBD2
CASGLAGRYNEQFF
TGCGCCAGCGGACTAGCGGGAAGGTACAATGAGCAGTTCTTC
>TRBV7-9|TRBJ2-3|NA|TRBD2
CASSLDSSGPTDTQYF
TGTGCCAGCAGCTTAGACTCTAGCGGACCCACAGATACGCAGTATTTT
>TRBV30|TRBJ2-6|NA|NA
CAWKPGTGANVLTF
TGTGCCTGGAAGCCAGGAACCGGGGCCAACGTCCTGACTTTC
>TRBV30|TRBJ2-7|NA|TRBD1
CAYKQQGAEYEQYF
TGTGCCTACAAACAACAGGGGGCGGAATACGAGCAGTACTTC
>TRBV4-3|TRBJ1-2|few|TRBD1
CASSQDGTGDYGYTF
TGCGCCAGCAGCCAAGATGGGACAGGAGACTATGGCTACACCTTC
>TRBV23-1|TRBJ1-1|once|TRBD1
CASRRRSGTGVMNTEAFF
TGCGCCAGCAGGAGGAGGTCCGGGACAGGGGTCATGAACACTGAAGCTTTCTTT
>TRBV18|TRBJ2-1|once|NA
CASSRIAGGRRSYNEQFF
TGTGCCAGCTCACGAATAGCTGGGGGCCGGAGATCCTACAATGAGCAGTTCTTC
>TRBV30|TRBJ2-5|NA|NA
CAWMRDRETQYF
TGTGCCTGGATGCGAGATAGAGAGACCCAGTACTTC
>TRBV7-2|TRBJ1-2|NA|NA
CASSFENYGYTF
TGTGCCAGCAGCTTTGAGAACTATGGCTACACCTTC
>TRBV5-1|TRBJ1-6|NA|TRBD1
CASSLTGGSYNSPLHF
TGCGCCAGCAGCTTGACAGGGGGGTCCTATAATTCACCCCTCCACTTT
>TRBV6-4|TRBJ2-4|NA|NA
CASSDGLGGMGIQYF
TGTGCCAGCAGTGACGGATTGGGGGGAATGGGCATTCAGTACTTC
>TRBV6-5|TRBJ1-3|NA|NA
CASSENVGGNTIYF
TGTGCCAGCAGTGAAAACGTCGGGGGAAACACCATATATTTT
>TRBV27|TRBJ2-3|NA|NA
CASSLVGAGAFKADTQYF
TGTGCCAGCAGTTTAGTAGGGGCGGGGGCGTTTAAGGCAGATACGCAGTATTTT
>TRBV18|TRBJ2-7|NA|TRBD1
CASSGQGGNEQYF
TGTGCCAGCTCGGGACAGGGTGGCAACGAGCAGTACTTC
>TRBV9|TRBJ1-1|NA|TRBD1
CASRGQSNTEAFF
TGTGCCAGCAGGGGACAGTCCAACACTGAAGCTTTCTTT
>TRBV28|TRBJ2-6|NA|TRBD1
CASSSLSPGTVASGANVLTF
TGTGCCAGCAGTTCATTGTCCCCCGGGACAGTCGCCTCTGGGGCCAACGTCCTGACTTTC
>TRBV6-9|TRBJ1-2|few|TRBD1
CASSYTDRGVSPYGYTF
TGTGCCAGCAGTTATACGGACAGGGGGGTGTCTCCATATGGCTACACCTTC
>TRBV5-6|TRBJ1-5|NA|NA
CASSYGTLDWTQHF
TGTGCCAGCAGCTATGGGACATTGGATTGGACCCAGCATTTT
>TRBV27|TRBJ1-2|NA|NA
CASSQGLGYTF
TGTGCCAGCAGTCAAGGACTTGGCTACACCTTC
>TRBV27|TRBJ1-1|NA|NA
CASGPGGVAFF
TGTGCCAGCGGGCCGGGGGGGGTAGCTTTCTTT
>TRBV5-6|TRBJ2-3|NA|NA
CASSLTRADTQYF
TGTGCCAGCAGCTTGACGAGGGCAGATACGCAGTATTTT
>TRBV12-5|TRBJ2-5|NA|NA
CASASTDQETQYF
TGTGCTAGTGCCTCGACAGACCAAGAGACCCAGTACTTC
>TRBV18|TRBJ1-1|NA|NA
CASSPPTGRGTEAFF
TGTGCCAGCTCACCACCGACGGGACGGGGGACTGAAGCTTTCTTT
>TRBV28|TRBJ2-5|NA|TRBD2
CASSVLWGRGQETQYF
TGTGCCAGCAGTGTTTTGTGGGGGAGGGGTCAAGAGACCCAGTACTTC
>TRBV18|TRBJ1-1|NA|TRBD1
CASSPGTGNTEAFF
TGTGCCAGCTCACCAGGGACAGGCAACACTGAAGCTTTCTTT
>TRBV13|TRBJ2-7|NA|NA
CASSLPRGSEQYF
TGTGCCAGCAGCTTACCCCGGGGGTCCGAGCAGTACTTC
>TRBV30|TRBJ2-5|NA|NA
CAWHRGEETQYF
TGTGCCTGGCACCGGGGAGAGGAGACCCAGTACTTC
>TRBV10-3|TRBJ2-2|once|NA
CAISEEGTILGGELFF
TGTGCCATCAGTGAAGAGGGGACAATTCTTGGCGGGGAGCTGTTTTTT
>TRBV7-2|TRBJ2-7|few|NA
CASSSFEYEQYF
TGTGCCAGCAGCTCCTTCGAGTACGAGCAGTACTTC
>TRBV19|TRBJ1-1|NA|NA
CASSSGNRPNTEAFF
TGTGCCAGTAGTAGCGGGAATCGACCGAACACTGAAGCTTTCTTT
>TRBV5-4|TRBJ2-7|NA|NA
CASSLASGEQYF
TGTGCCAGCAGCTTGGCTTCCGGCGAGCAGTACTTC
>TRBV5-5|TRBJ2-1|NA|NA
CASSPGQNYNEQFF
TGTGCCAGCAGCCCTGGACAGAACTACAATGAGCAGTTCTTC
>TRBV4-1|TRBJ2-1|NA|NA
CASRPGLSSGEQFF
TGCGCCAGCAGGCCTGGACTCTCTTCCGGGGAGCAGTTCTTC
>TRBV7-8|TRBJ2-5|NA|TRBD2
CASSLGIGLAGGETQYF
TGTGCCAGCAGCTTAGGTATTGGACTAGCGGGAGGAGAGACCCAGTACTTC
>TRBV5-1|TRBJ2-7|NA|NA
CASSLDTTYEQYF
TGCGCCAGCAGCTTGGACACCACCTACGAGCAGTACTTC
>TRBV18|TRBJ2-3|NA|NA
CASSPTGRDTQYF
TGTGCCAGCTCACCTACGGGTCGAGATACGCAGTATTTT